This paragraph covers one T cell receptor (beta chain) sequence. Its antigen is unknown. Produced via immunoSEQ multiplex PCR; TCRdb's table is partial and in-frame only. The sample gives over 110,000 clones, 70% to 90% of which show up once; roughly 10% is in the top ten. The length of the CDR3 is 13 residues. Germline V CDR1 and CDR2: MDHEN, SYDVKM. With 3 bases removed from V and 8 bases from J, the gap between germline ends came to 11 bases. This entry comes from a study of cytomegalovirus exposure and HLA in healthy donors. The overall study: The same platform was used for the 110 or so validation repertoires and the roughly 640 first-cohort repertoires, a later analysis reported. Study-level findings and limits: Subsequent analysis revealed that first-cohort TCR clusters tended to co-occur in the 100 to 150 validation repertoires. Across donors, most TCRs were seen rarely, yet some public ones were widespread. A list of 150 or so TCR beta chains associated with cytomegalovirus was given.

The chain combines TRBV28 with TRBJ2-1; D gene uncertain. This TCR came from a man aged 18 to 30 in good health and CMV-seropositive. Input material: PBMCs. The CDR3 reads CASSFEPSDEQFF. In DNA, the CDR3 is TGTGCCAGCAGTTTCGAACCTAGTGATGAGCAGTTCTTC.